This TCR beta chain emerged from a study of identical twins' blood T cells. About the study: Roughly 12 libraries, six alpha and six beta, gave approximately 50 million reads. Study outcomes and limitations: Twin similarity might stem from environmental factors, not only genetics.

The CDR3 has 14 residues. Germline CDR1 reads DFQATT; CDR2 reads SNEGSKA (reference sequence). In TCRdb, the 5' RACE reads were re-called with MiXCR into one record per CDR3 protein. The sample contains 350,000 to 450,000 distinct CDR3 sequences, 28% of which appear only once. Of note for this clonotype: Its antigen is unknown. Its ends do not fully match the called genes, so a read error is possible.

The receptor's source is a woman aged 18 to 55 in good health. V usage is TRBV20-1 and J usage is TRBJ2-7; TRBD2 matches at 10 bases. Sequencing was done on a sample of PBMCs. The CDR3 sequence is CSARGTSGSHEQYF. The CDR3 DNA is TGCAGTGCTAGAGGGACTAGCGGCTCCCACGAGCAGTACTTC.